The source of this T cell receptor beta chain is a study of control samples from healthy donors and cancer patients (TCRdb year 2020). Including the terminal cysteine and phenylalanine, the CDR3 comprises 14 residues. Here the CDR3 DNA is all that survives: 42 bases in frame from base 1. The germline V gene encodes CDR1 SGDLS and CDR2 YYNGEE. From V the trimming removes 4 bases and from J it removes 4 bases, while the gene matches leave 7 bases of the junction unaccounted for. Note on this clone: Its antigen remains undetermined. The sample holds no much larger clone one base away, and base qualities are not on file.

The library came from the immunoSEQ multiplex PCR assay. TCRdb took over this immuneACCESS table, retaining in-frame rearrangements with V and J assigned. Such tables are incomplete; in checked studies, under half of the missing clones stem from an unresolved V gene, and the remainder is unexplained. In this sample the table shows under 70,000 clones, more than 95% of which occur a single time. In total, the top ten clones hold approximately 1.1% of the sample. The source material was blood. This chain joins TRBV9 to TRBJ2-7, and TRBD1 matches 8 of the central bases. This clonotype originated in a young woman in good health. The nucleotide sequence is TGTGCCAGCAGCTCCGCAGGGGGCGCATACGAGCAGTACTTC. The resulting protein is CASSSAGGAYEQYF.